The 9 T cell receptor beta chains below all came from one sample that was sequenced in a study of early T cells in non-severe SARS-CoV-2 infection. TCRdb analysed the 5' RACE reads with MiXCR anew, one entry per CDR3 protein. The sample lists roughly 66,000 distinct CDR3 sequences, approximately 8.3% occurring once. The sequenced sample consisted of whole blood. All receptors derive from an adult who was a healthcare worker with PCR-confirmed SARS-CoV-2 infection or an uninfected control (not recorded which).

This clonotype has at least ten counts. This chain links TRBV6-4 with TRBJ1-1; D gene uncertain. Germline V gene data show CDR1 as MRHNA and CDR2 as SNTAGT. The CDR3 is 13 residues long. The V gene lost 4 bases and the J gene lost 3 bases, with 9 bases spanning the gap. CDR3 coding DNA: TGTGCCAGCAGTGTTAGATTGGACACTGAAGCTTTCTTT. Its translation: CASSVRLDTEAFF.

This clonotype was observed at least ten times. As DNA, the CDR3 is TGTGCCAGCTCACCAGTATCCGAGACCCAGTACTTC. It codes for CASSPVSETQYF. The V and J genes are TRBV18 and TRBJ2-5; D unclear. Trimming shortened V by 2 bases and J by 5 bases, and 6 bases separated the two germline ends. The CDR3 loop spans 12 amino acids. The V gene's germline CDR1 is KGHSH and CDR2 LQKENI. The whole variable domain, filled in from reference TRBV18 and TRBJ2-5, reads NAGVMQNPRHLVRRRGQEARLRCSPMKGHSHVYWYRQLPEEGLKFMVYLQKENIIDESGMPKERFSAEFPKEGPSILRIQQVVRGDSAAYFCASSPVSETQYFGPGTRLLVL.

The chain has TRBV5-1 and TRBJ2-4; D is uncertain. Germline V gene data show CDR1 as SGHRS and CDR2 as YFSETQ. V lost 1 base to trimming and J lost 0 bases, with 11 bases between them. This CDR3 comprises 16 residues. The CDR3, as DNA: TGCGCCAGCAGCTTGAGGGCAGACCTAGCCAAAAACATTCAGTACTTC. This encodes CASSLRADLAKNIQYF. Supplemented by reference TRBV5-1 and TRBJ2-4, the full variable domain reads KAGVTQTPRYLIKTRGQQVTLSCSPISGHRSVSWYQQTPGQGLQFLFEYFSETQRNKGNFPGRFSGRQFSNSRSEMNVSTLELGDSALYLCASSLRADLAKNIQYFGAGTRLSVL.

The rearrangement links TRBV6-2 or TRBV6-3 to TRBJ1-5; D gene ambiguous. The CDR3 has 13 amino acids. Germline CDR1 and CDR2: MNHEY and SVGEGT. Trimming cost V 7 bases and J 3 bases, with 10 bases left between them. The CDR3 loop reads CASTYLFNQPQHF. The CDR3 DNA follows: TGTGCCAGCACTTATCTTTTCAATCAGCCCCAGCATTTT.

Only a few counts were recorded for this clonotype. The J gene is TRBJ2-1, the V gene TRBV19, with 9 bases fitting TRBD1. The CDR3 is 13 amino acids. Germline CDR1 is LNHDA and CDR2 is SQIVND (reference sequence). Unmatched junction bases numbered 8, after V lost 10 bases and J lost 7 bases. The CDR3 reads CAISGQGRNEQFF. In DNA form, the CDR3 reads TGTGCCATCTCGGGACAGGGTAGGAATGAGCAGTTCTTC.

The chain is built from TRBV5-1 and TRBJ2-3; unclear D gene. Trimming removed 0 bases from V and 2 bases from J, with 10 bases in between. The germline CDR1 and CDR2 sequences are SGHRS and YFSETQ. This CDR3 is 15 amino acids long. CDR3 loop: CASSLALRHTDTQYF. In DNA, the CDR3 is TGCGCCAGCAGCTTGGCGTTGCGGCACACAGATACGCAGTATTTT.

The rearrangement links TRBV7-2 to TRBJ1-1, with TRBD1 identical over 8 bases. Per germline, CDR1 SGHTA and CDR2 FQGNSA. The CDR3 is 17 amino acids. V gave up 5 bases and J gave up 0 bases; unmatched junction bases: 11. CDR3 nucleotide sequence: TGTGCCAGCAGCCTGTCTCCGGGACAGGTCATGAACACTGAAGCTTTCTTT. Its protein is CASSLSPGQVMNTEAFF.

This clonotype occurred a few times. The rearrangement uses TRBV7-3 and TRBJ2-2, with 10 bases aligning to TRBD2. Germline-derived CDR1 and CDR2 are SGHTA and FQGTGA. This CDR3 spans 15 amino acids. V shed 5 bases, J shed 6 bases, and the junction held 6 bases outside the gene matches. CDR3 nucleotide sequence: TGTGCCAGCAGCCGAGGGACTAGCGACGCCGGGGAGCTGTTTTTT. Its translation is CASSRGTSDAGELFF.

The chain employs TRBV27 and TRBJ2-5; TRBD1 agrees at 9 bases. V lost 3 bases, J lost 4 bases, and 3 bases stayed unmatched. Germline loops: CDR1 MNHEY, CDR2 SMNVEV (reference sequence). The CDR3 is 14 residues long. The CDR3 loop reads CASSLGTGRETQYF. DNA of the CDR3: TGTGCCAGCAGTTTGGGGACAGGGAGAGAGACCCAGTACTTC.